These 5 T cell receptor beta chains were all obtained from the same sample, sequenced in a study of cytomegalovirus exposure and HLA in healthy donors. Sequencing used immunoSEQ multiplex PCR; TCRdb keeps in-frame clones, though not all of them. The profile shows some 85,000 clones, roughly 96% of them singletons. The sequencing input was PBMCs. Source of these receptors: a young woman in good health and CMV-seronegative.

V and J are TRBV7-6 and TRBJ2-7; 9 nucleotides align to TRBD2. The germline V gene has CDR1 SGHVS and CDR2 FNYEAQ. The CDR3 has 14 amino acids. The trim removed 6 bases at V and 3 bases at J, leaving 6 bases unmatched. CDR3: CASSTGLADYEQYF. CDR3 nucleotide sequence: TGTGCCAGCAGTACGGGACTAGCAGACTACGAGCAGTACTTC.

CDR3 nucleotides: TGTGCCAGCAGTTCACGGTCGACAGTGAGCTCCTACGAGCAGTACTTC. This sequence encodes CASSSRSTVSSYEQYF. The rearrangement uses TRBV27 and TRBJ2-7, with D tentatively TRBD1 (5 bases). Trimming shortened V by 4 bases and J by 0 bases, and 16 bases separated the two germline ends. Germline V gives CDR1 MNHEY, CDR2 SMNVEV (reference sequence). This CDR3 comprises 16 residues.

The chain is built from TRBV6-5 and TRBJ2-2; a possible D gene is TRBD2 (5 bases). V shed 5 bases and J shed 0 bases, with 10 bases lying between them. CDR3 length: 15 residues. Looked up from germline, CDR1 is MNHEY and CDR2 is SVGAGI. The CDR3, as DNA: TGTGCCAGCAGTCACGGGATCGCGAACACCGGGGAGCTGTTTTTT. Translation: CASSHGIANTGELFF.

The J gene is TRBJ2-3, the V gene TRBV9, with a possible D match to TRBD2 (5 bases). Germline CDR1 is SGDLS and CDR2 is YYNGEE. Trimming cost V 4 bases and J 1 base, with 19 bases left between them. This CDR3 spans 17 amino acids. In nucleotides, the CDR3 is TGTGCCAGCAGCCCCCGCCCAGGCGCGGGCCGCACAGATACGCAGTATTTT. It is translated as CASSPRPGAGRTDTQYF.

This chain links TRBV30 with TRBJ2-7; D is perhaps TRBD1 (6 bases). Between the trimmed V and J ends, which lost 5 bases and 3 bases, there was a span of 26 bases. CDR3 size: 17 residues. The V gene's germline CDR1 is GTSNPN and CDR2 SVGIG (reference sequence). CDR3 residues: CAWGRPRGSTYDYEQYF. The CDR3 DNA reads TGTGCCTGGGGGCGGCCCAGGGGCTCCACATATGACTACGAGCAGTACTTC.